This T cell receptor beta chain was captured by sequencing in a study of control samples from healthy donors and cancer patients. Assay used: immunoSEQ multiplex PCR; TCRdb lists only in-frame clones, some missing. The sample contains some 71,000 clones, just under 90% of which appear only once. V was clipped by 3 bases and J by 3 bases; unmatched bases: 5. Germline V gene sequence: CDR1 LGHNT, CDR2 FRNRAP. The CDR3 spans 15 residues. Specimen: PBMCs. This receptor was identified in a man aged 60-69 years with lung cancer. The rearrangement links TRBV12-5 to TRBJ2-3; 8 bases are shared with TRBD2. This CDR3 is CASGFIGGGTDTQYF. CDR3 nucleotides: TGTGCTAGTGGTTTTATCGGGGGGGGGACAGATACGCAGTATTTT.